This T cell receptor beta chain was sequenced for a study of cytomegalovirus exposure and HLA in healthy donors (TCRdb year 2017). At the level of the whole study: According to an earlier analysis of around 600 of the donors, roughly 180 million T cells yielded over 90 million unique TCR beta sequences and 276 Gb of sequence data. Roughly five DR-DQ haplotypes were handled as single units for association and clustering because linkage in the cohort was strong. To study patterns of TCR occurrence, a later analysis re-analyzed previously published TCR beta repertoires from several hundred donors and added high-resolution HLA genotyping. To decide whether each TCR beta V gene segment behaved as functional or pseudogenic, an earlier analysis of some 540 of the donors relied on high-throughput TCR beta sequencing. Donor age, sex, ethnicity and CMV serostatus were compiled alongside the repertoire data. High-throughput TCR immunosequencing, statistical association of individual TCRs with disease status, and machine learning were combined to predict cytomegalovirus infection status. An early release covering about 600 HLA-typed donors comprised about 300 gigabases of sequencing data and approximately 80 million unique TCR sequences. Typing coverage differed by locus: A, B, C, DRB1 and DQB1 were typed in roughly 629-630 donors, DQA1 in 522, DPA1 in 600 to 610, and DPB1 in 472. HLA typing covered class I and class II loci at four-digit resolution. The aim of the study was to test whether cataloging public T cell receptors could identify signatures of past pathogen exposure. A separate validation cohort of roughly 120 different subjects was used in addition to the roughly 720-subject first cohort. On average, approximately 250,000 unique TCR beta nucleotide sequences were sequenced per donor among some 420 genotyped donors of the cohort, with roughly a sixth of those sequences being non-productive. Of the roughly 390 genotyped donors, 75% to 85% were placed in the genetic ancestry cluster associated with self-reported Caucasian donors. All discovery cohort repertoires had been generated using a single sequencing platform. The T cell repertoires of several hundred subjects were profiled by immunosequencing and related to cytomegalovirus serostatus. Genome-wide SNP genotypes for about three fifths of the roughly 670 donors were used in a later genetic analysis, which treated that subset as a discovery cohort. Rather than using new phenotypic data, the later analysis identified candidate immune exposures from TCR beta sequences and from how often those sequences occurred across donors. Study-level results and caveats: The cohort was sequenced for TCR beta chains only, and without alpha or paired-chain data the features that could be detected were limited. The classifier was reported to diagnose cytomegalovirus status with high specificity and sensitivity in both the original cohort and the validation cohort. A later analysis found that HLA-associated TCR beta chains were more clonally expanded and had lower generation probabilities than equally common non-associated chains. Correlated functional status among segregating V segments might be attributable to linkage disequilibrium, but an unknown experimental factor could not be ruled out. While some public TCRs were present in many individuals, most TCR sequences turned up only very rarely across donors. A few of the identified cytomegalovirus-associated TCR beta chains were confirmed in vitro to be specific for cytomegalovirus antigens. In a later analysis, the rate of TCR association differed among HLA loci, with DRB1 alleles having the most associated TCRs and HLA-C alleles having the fewest. The authors suggested that the approach could potentially be extended to other disease states and immunological phenotypes. V-gene and J-gene trimming of TCR beta chains was associated with a missense DCLRE1C variant in a later genetic analysis, and the association was replicated in an independent cohort. A total of 150 to 200 TCR beta chains were listed by the study as associated with cytomegalovirus. When HLA alleles, especially DR and DQ, strongly co-occurred, TCR associations were difficult to assign to individual alleles. The sequencing pipeline was judged likely to have produced a cluster of highly shared sequence variants as a technical artifact. A later analysis associated around 16,000 TCR beta sequences with specific HLA alleles at a false discovery rate of 0.05. Most CMV-associated TCR beta chains appeared to be HLA-restricted in a later analysis, and the HLA associations seemed to be driven largely by CMV exposure. A later genetic analysis reported fewer N-insertions in productive TCRs among donors in an Asian-associated ancestry cluster than the roughly 690-donor mean. The 87-base-pair reads could not distinguish some IMGT-functional V segments, including TRBV6-2 and TRBV6-3, so those segments were excluded. In an earlier analysis of about 600 of the donors, most TCR beta V segments appeared in productive rearrangements about 87% or about 30% of the time, broadly matching IMGT annotations. CMV serostatus was the only immune exposure information available for the cohort. According to a later analysis, parvovirus B19, influenza, CMV and Epstein-Barr virus appeared linked to several top co-occurrence clusters. Approximately 16 rarely observed V segments, including chromosome 9 orphons, were excluded from the earlier analysis of approximately 600 of the donors because counts were too low. Because HLA typing was missing for some donors at each locus, association tests included only the typed subset. A further reported finding was that TCR beta sequences accurately predicted the HLA-A and HLA-B alleles for most subjects in the first cohort. The presence/absence analyses assumed that sequencing depth was roughly uniform across donors, and that assumption may not be true.

The receptor library was made with the immunoSEQ multiplex PCR assay. The multiplex PCR relied on a mix of 60 forward primers for TCR Vbeta segments and 13 reverse primers for TCR Jbeta segments. The CDR3 region of rearranged TCR beta genes was amplified from genomic DNA by a multiplex PCR assay. On the Illumina HiSeq System, the amplified TCR beta libraries were sequenced as 87-base-pair reads. The study's own analysis went as follows. In a later analysis, tens of millions of unique TCR beta chains were counted across the roughly 670 repertoires, and roughly 11 million of these chains were shared by at least two donors. To remove PCR and sequencing errors, raw reads were error-corrected and collapsed into unique sequences using a nearest-neighbor algorithm that merged closely related sequences. V, D and J gene segments were assigned by aligning CDR3 sequences to IMGT reference sequences. For a sequence to be retained, at least a six-nucleotide match to both a V gene segment and a J gene segment was required. Rearrangements were classified as productive when the CDR3 lacked stop codons and remained in frame with V and J, and all other rearrangements were classified as non-productive. Following IMGT convention, CDR3 was defined as the stretch from the second conserved V-encoded cysteine up to the conserved J-encoded phenylalanine. In an earlier analysis of roughly 580 of the donors, sequences lacking an unambiguous match to a single V gene segment were excluded. In an earlier analysis of several hundred of the donors, V segments were called functional above 56.7% productive rearrangements and were called segregating when the between-donor standard deviation exceeded 5%. A statistical classification framework was developed to diagnose cytomegalovirus status using the catalog of TCR beta chain sequences. In a later analysis, TCR nucleotide sequences were compared against IMGT/GENE-DB human TR gene sequences so that V and J genes could be assigned. A later analysis assigned CDR3 sequences and most-parsimonious VDJ recombination scenarios with the TCRdist pipeline. In a later analysis, each TCR beta chain was defined by its CDR3 amino acid sequence together with its V-gene family, and reads lacking a unique V-gene family were excluded. To address suspected cross-contamination and a sequencing artifact, a later analysis removed approximately 600 highly shared, low-generation-probability nucleotide sequences. In a later analysis, a clonal expansion index for each public chain was calculated from normalized within-repertoire ranks of inferred template counts. In a later analysis, generation probabilities were computed using a VDJ recombination model fitted to out-of-frame rearrangements, and the results were checked against IGoR. In a later analysis, TCR-TCR, TCR-HLA and TCR-CMV co-occurrence was scored with hypergeometric tests, and a repertoire-size bias correction was applied to TCR pairs. In a later analysis, false discovery rates were estimated by permuting HLA or CMV assignments 20 times. A later analysis grouped co-occurring TCRs with DBSCAN, adding TCRdist sequence similarity when clustering within HLA-allele-positive subsets. For co-occurrence clustering, repertoires with fewer than 30,000 or more than 120,000 public chains were excluded, along with a handful of repertoires with anomalous nucleotide sharing. As stored in TCRdb, this immuneACCESS dataset retains in-frame rearrangements with V and J assigned. A fraction of the clones does not appear; measured against another copy, unresolved V genes explain less than half of the discrepancy, and the remainder lacks a known reason. V, J and clone size reflect that table, while D and trimming were determined from the DNA. For this sample there are about 160,000 clones; about four fifths appear just once. The leading ten clones occupy around 8% of the sample.

The cohort comprised under 700 healthy bone marrow donors. At the time of sampling, all cohort members were nominally healthy, though unrecorded immune exposures were likely present. The donor tested CMV seropositive, placing the donor among the 289 seropositive members of the cohort. Each donor provided a peripheral blood sample, and peripheral blood mononuclear cells were used for TCR beta sequencing. Genomic DNA was extracted from the blood cell samples with the Qiagen DNeasy Blood Extraction Kit. CDR1 and CDR2 are drawn from the germline V gene: SGHVS, FQNEAQ. The CDR3, from cysteine to phenylalanine, totals 14 residues. Kept here is only the CDR3 DNA, which spans 42 bases and is read in frame from base 1. The junction carries 13 bases between V and J, which are trimmed by 1 base and 6 bases respectively. On this clone itself: Its binding antigen is unknown. No base-level quality is on record; no much larger clone is a single base apart.

The sequenced sample was PBMCs. Rearrangement joined TRBV7-8 to TRBJ2-7; no D gene call is confident. This clonotype was obtained from a male donor in good health and CMV-seropositive. The sequenced DNA is TGTGCCAGCAGCTTAGTTGTGGCCCGAGGCGAGCAGTACTTC. This encodes CASSLVVARGEQYF.